The text below deals with one T cell receptor beta chain. The CDR3 totals 17 residues. The J segment lost 9 bases and the V segment lost 4 bases, leaving 18 bases of the junction unmatched. The germline gives CDR1 GTSNPN, CDR2 SVGIG (reference sequence). The table came from immunoSEQ multiplex PCR; TCRdb's copy has only in-frame clones and leaves some out. The table records 2,500,000 or so clones, about 90% of them present only once. This entry is derived from a study of shared clonotypes between healthy human individuals. Material for sequencing was naive CD4+ T cells from PBMCs. Subset meaning: CD45RA+ positively selected. The rearrangement links TRBV30 to TRBJ2-1, with 10 bases identical to TRBD2. This receptor was taken from a man in his late teens or twenties in good health. Some clones in this sample may be carry-over from other donors' samples. The chain's CDR3 is CAWNQPHGLAGGSEQFF. The CDR3 DNA sequence: TGTGCCTGGAACCAACCCCATGGGTTAGCGGGAGGAAGTGAGCAGTTCTTC.